This T cell receptor beta chain was observed in a study of monozygotic twins with inflammatory bowel disease. CDR3 length: 15 amino acids. Germline V CDR1 and CDR2: DFQATT, SNEGSKA (reference sequence). Each sample had eight separate cDNA synthesis reactions. TCRdb reprocessed the 5' RACE reads, keeping one entry per CDR3 protein, no DNA. The table lists 150,000 to 200,000 distinct CDR3 sequences. The genes are TRBV20-1 and TRBJ2-1; TCRdb's D call of TRBD2 is untestable without DNA. This receptor was identified in a human donor with ulcerative colitis or Crohn's disease, or a healthy co-twin of an affected twin (not recorded which). What was sequenced was blood. The CDR3 sequence: CSASATSESYNEQFF.